This T cell receptor beta chain was sequenced for a study of read filtering for tumor transcriptome and immune sequencing (dated by TCRdb to about 2020). Regarding the study in general: The cohort had under 20 male and 11 to 15 female patients with a mean age of around 69 years, ranging from about 45 to 90. By revised international staging, roughly 8 patients were R-ISS I, some 17 were R-ISS II and about seven were R-ISS III. After DNase treatment, whole-transcriptome libraries were prepared using the TruSeq RNA Access Library Prep Kit. TCR-region mapped reads per sample ranged from about 4.05 to 10.27 million with IR-seq versus only about 80 to 1,300 with RNA-seq. Using the same bone marrow samples, the study compared TCR repertoires obtained by targeted immune repertoire sequencing with those obtained by bulk whole-transcriptome sequencing. One main goal was a read-filtering strategy for immune repertoire data, in particular deciding whether clonotypes backed by only one read should be removed.

Beyond this particular receptor, the publication reports: Single-read clonotypes made up roughly 85% of clonotypes but only roughly 3.5% of total reads in IR-seq, compared with roughly 70% of clonotypes and 44.6% of reads in RNA-seq. The correlation between IR-seq and RNA-seq shared clonotype proportions was increased by removal of single-read clonotypes. The sorted CD138-negative fraction was composed of a mixed bone marrow immune population rather than of purified T cells. Compared with RNA-seq, IR-seq captured clonotypes at much greater depth and more reliably, and a smaller IR-seq throughput was enough to identify most of the shared clonotypes.

Each patient had bone marrow sampled at the time of active disease. Bone marrow mononuclear cells were isolated by Ficoll-Hypaque density gradient centrifugation. Myeloma plasma cells were removed and CD138-negative cells were obtained by negative selection following labeling with CD138 magnetic microbeads on a MACS separator. The purity of the isolated cells was checked by flow cytometry with CD138 antibodies on an Attune NxT. TRIzol reagent was used to extract total RNA, which was then quantified with a NanoDrop spectrophotometer. For each patient, the CD138-negative bone marrow sample underwent paired RNA-seq and IR-seq. This clonotype has only a few counts. Its antigen is currently not known. Base qualities are not at hand, and no much larger clone is one base apart. Trimming takes 5 bases from V and 3 bases from J, and the germline ends sit 10 bases apart. The germline V gene (reference sequence) provides CDR1 SEHNR and CDR2 FQNEAQ. Spanning cysteine to phenylalanine, the CDR3 consists of 13 amino acids. CDR3 DNA is the only sequence kept; it has 39 bases, read in frame from the first base.

TCR libraries were constructed from approximately 390 ng RNA using the Immunoverse kit, and molecular barcoded adaptors covering alpha/delta and beta/gamma chains were employed. TCR library preparation used the same RNA that went into transcriptome sequencing. Sequencing of TCR libraries was carried out on an Illumina HiSeq 4000 with 2 x 150 cycles. Concerning the study's data processing: Using MiXCR, which included quality filtering and error correction, TCR reads were aligned to human V, D, J and C references and then assembled into CDR3 clonotypes. The tcR package in R was used to analyze clonotype counts and gene usage diversity. For inspection of raw mapping reads, RNA-seq reads were mapped by STAR aligner version 2.5.3a onto GRCh37 of the human genome. To test how sequencing depth affected the clonotypes detected, IR-seq fastq files were randomly downsampled with Seqtk 1.3. Using fastp at Q25 and MiXCR, TCRdb reprocessed the public reads and kept productive beta chains. All rows with the same CDR3 protein become a single entry with the most common DNA and genes. In this record, the V and J calls reflect TCRdb's handling and not the investigators' own analysis. This sample holds about 62,000 distinct CDR3 sequences; roughly 19% were observed only once. In total, the top ten clones hold roughly 11% of the sample.

This TCR came from a donor at least 40 years old with multiple myeloma. The sequence joins TRBV7-9 to TRBJ2-5, with TRBD2 as a weak D call on 5 bases. The sample was a population of CD138-negative cells sorted from bone marrow. Taken with the paper, the label for cell subset or site translates to: bone marrow mononuclear cells depleted of CD138+ plasma/myeloma cells by negative magnetic selection. The nucleotides read TGTGCCAGCAGCCCCGGACTCAAAGAGACCCAGTACTTC. Its coded protein is CASSPGLKETQYF. Reference TRBV7-9 and TRBJ2-5 proteins supply the regions before and after the CDR3; the full variable domain is: DTGVSQNPRHKITKRGQNVTFRCDPISEHNRLYWYRQTLGQGPEFLTYFQNEAQLEKSRLLSDRFSAERPKGSFSTLEIQRTEQGDSAMYLCASSPGLKETQYFGPGTRLLVL.